Shown below are 14 T cell receptor beta chains from a single sample sequenced in a study of cytomegalovirus exposure and HLA in healthy donors. 13 Jbeta primers and 60 Vbeta primers were used for the PCR. Clones were read by immunoSEQ multiplex PCR, and TCRdb kept only the in-frame ones, dropping some. The data contain about 160,000 clones, over 75% of them singletons. The material sequenced was PBMCs. These receptors originate from a woman between 45 and 60 years old in good health and CMV-seropositive.

This clone was found once. The CDR3 DNA follows: TGTGCCAGCAGCCTGACAGGGGCGAATGAAAAACTGTTTTTT. Translation gives CASSLTGANEKLFF. The rearrangement links TRBV5-5 to TRBJ1-4; the match to TRBD1 covers 8 bases. The trim removed 4 bases at V and 5 bases at J, leaving 4 bases unmatched. Germline loops: CDR1 SGHKS, CDR2 YYEKEE (reference sequence). The CDR3 totals 14 residues. Supplemented by reference TRBV5-5 and TRBJ1-4, the full variable domain reads DAGVTQSPTHLIKTRGQQVTLRCSPISGHKSVSWYQQVLGQGPQFIFQYYEKEERGRGNFPDRFSARQFPNYSSELNVNALLLGDSALYLCASSLTGANEKLFFGSGTQLSVL.

V usage is TRBV5-6 and J usage is TRBJ2-7; the match to TRBD1 covers 9 bases. The CDR3 is 14 residues long. V lost 3 bases and J lost 6; bases outside the gene matches: 7. Germline V lookup: CDR1 SGHDT, CDR2 YYEEEE. CDR3 sequence: CASSYGTGISEQYF. CDR3 in DNA: TGTGCCAGCAGCTACGGGACAGGGATCAGCGAGCAGTACTTC. The entire variable domain, with the rest obtained from reference TRBV5-6 and TRBJ2-7, is as follows: DAGVTQSPTHLIKTRGQQVTLRCSPKSGHDTVSWYQQALGQGPQFIFQYYEEEERQRGNFPDRFSGHQFPNYSSELNVNALLLGDSALYLCASSYGTGISEQYFGPGTRLTVT.

This clone is a singleton in its sample. The J gene is TRBJ1-1, the V gene TRBV2; 7 bases align to TRBD1. The germline V gene encodes CDR1 SNHLY and CDR2 FYNNEI. Trimming cost V 6 bases and J 7 bases; bases outside gene matches: 2. The CDR3 covers 11 residues. CDR3 bases: TGTGCCAGCAGAGGACAGGTTGAAGCTTTCTTT. It translates to CASRGQVEAFF. Looking up the rest from reference TRBV2 and TRBJ1-1 gives the full variable domain: EPEVTQTPSHQVTQMGQEVILRCVPISNHLYFYWYRQILGQKVEFLVSFYNNEISEKSEIFDDQFSVERPDGSNFTLKIRSTKLEDSAMYFCASRGQVEAFFGQGTRLTVV.

V and J are TRBV27 and TRBJ1-6; 8 bases align to TRBD1. CDR3 length equals 14 residues. V was pared by 6 bases and J by 9 bases, with 7 bases of the junction left unmatched. Per germline, CDR1 MNHEY and CDR2 SMNVEV (reference sequence). The DNA of the CDR3 is TGTGCCAGCAGACTCAGGGGGCGGGGTTCACCCCTCCACTTT. Its translation: CASRLRGRGSPLHF.

CDR3 in DNA: TGTGCCAGCAGCTTGGCGGCGGGAGGGTACAATGAGCAGTTCTTC. Amino acids: CASSLAAGGYNEQFF. V gene TRBV5-6 combines with J gene TRBJ2-1; 9 bases agree with TRBD2. The germline CDR1 and CDR2 sequences are SGHDT and YYEEEE. The CDR3 is made up of 15 amino acids. V lost 0 bases and J lost 4; bases outside the gene matches: 2.

This chain joins TRBV6-6 and TRBJ1-1, with 9 bases matching TRBD1. Germline V gene sequence: CDR1 MNHNY, CDR2 SVGAGI (reference sequence). This CDR3 region has 15 residues. V dropped 0 bases and J dropped 3; count of bases not matched to a gene: 2. In DNA form, the CDR3 reads TGTGCCAGCAGTTACTCGGGGACAGGGTACACTGAAGCTTTCTTT. Translated, it gives CASSYSGTGYTEAFF.

The chain joins TRBV27 to TRBJ2-1, with TRBD2 matching 9 bases. Germline lookup yields CDR1 MNHEY and CDR2 SMNVEV (reference sequence). This CDR3 has 14 amino acids. V trimming: 7 bases; J trimming: 5 bases; junction bases outside the gene matches: 6. CDR3 loop: CASKGTSRNNEQFF. DNA for the CDR3: TGTGCCAGCAAGGGGACTAGCAGGAACAATGAGCAGTTCTTC.

The V gene is TRBV11-2, the J gene TRBJ1-1; 10 nucleotides align to TRBD1. CDR3 size: 16 residues. Germline V lookup: CDR1 SGHAT, CDR2 FQNNGV. V was clipped by 5 bases and J by 3 bases; unmatched bases: 9. In DNA, the CDR3 is TGTGCCAGCAGCGAATGGACAGGGGGGAGCGACACTGAAGCTTTCTTT. It yields the protein CASSEWTGGSDTEAFF.

The rearrangement joins TRBV5-1 to TRBJ2-1; D possibly corresponds to TRBD1 (7 bases). There are 15 residues in the CDR3. CDR1 is SGHRS, CDR2 YFSETQ, per germline. Between the trimmed V and J ends, which lost 2 bases and 2 bases, there was a span of 11 bases. CDR3 DNA sequence: TGCGCCAGCAGCTTTACAGGGGAGGCCTACAATGAGCAGTTCTTC. It yields the protein CASSFTGEAYNEQFF.

This clone occurred a few times. V and J are TRBV9 and TRBJ1-1, with TRBD1 as a possible D gene (5 bases). This CDR3 comprises 14 residues. Trimming cost V 1 base and J 5 bases, with 12 bases left between them. The germline CDR1 and CDR2 sequences are SGDLS and YYNGEE. DNA of the CDR3: TGTGCCAGCAGCGTACAGGGCGAAGGTACTGAAGCTTTCTTT. Translation: CASSVQGEGTEAFF.

The V gene is TRBV30, the J gene TRBJ2-5, with 11 bases identical to TRBD1. Germline V gene sequence: CDR1 GTSNPN, CDR2 SVGIG (reference sequence). The CDR3 runs to 16 residues. Trimming removed 0 bases from V and 5 bases from J; junction bases left unmatched: 8. CDR3 nucleotide sequence: TGTGCCTGGAGTGTACTTCAGGACAGGGGGCGGGAGACCCAGTACTTC. It is translated as CAWSVLQDRGRETQYF.

The V and J genes are TRBV5-6 and TRBJ2-7; 9 nucleotides match TRBD1. The CDR3 runs 13 residues. V shed 3 bases, J shed 7 bases, and the junction held 5 bases outside the gene matches. Per the germline V gene, CDR1 is SGHDT and CDR2 is YYEEEE. The CDR3 DNA is TGTGCCAGCAGCTCTGGACAGGGGCGAGAGCAGTACTTC. Translated: CASSSGQGREQYF.

The V call is TRBV13, the J call TRBJ1-2; 7 bases align to TRBD1. The CDR3 has 12 amino acids. Germline loops: CDR1 PRHDT, CDR2 FYEKMQ (reference sequence). V lost 4 bases to trimming and J lost 5 bases; unmatched junction nucleotides: 1. For the CDR3, the DNA is TGTGCCAGCAGCTCGGGACAGTATGGCTACACCTTC. Its translation is CASSSGQYGYTF.

The rearrangement joins TRBV27 to TRBJ2-7; TRBD1 matches 12 bases. Looked up from germline, CDR1 is MNHEY and CDR2 is SMNVEV (reference sequence). The length of the CDR3 is 14 residues. J lost 6 bases, V lost 6 bases, and 6 bases had no gene match. CDR3 bases: TGTGCCAGCAGCCGGGACAGGGGGCACGGCGAGCAGTACTTC. Amino acids: CASSRDRGHGEQYF.